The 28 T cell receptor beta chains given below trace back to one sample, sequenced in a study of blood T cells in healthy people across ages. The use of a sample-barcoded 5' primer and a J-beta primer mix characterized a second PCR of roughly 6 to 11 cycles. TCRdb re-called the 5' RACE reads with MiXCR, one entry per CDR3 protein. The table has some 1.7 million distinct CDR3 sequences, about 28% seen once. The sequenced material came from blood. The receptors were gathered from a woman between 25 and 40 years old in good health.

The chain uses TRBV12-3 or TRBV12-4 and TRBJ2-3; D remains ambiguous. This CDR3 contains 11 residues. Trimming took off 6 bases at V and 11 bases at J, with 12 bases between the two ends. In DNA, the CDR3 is TGTGCCAGCAGAGTGGGCGTGAGGCAGTATTTT. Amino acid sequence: CASRVGVRQYF.

The CDR3 loop is CASGPGLNLETQYF. The CDR3 DNA follows: TGTGCTAGTGGTCCTGGACTCAACCTGGAGACCCAGTACTTC. The chain carries TRBV12-5 and TRBJ2-5; weak D call: TRBD2 (5 bases). V was cut by 5 bases and J by 5 bases, with 15 bases left in between. Germline CDR1 LGHNT, CDR2 FRNRAP. The CDR3 runs to 14 residues.

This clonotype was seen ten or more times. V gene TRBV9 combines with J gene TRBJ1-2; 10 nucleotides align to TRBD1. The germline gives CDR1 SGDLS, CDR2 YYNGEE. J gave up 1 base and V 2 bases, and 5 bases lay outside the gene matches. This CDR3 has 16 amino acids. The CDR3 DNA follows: TGTGCCAGCAGCGTCGGACAGGGGGAGATTAACTATGGCTACACCTTC. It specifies CASSVGQGEINYGYTF.

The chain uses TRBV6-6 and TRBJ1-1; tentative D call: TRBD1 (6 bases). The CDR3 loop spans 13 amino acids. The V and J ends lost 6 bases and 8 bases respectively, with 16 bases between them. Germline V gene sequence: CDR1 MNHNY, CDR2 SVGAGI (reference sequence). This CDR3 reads CASRERTEREAFF. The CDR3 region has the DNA TGTGCCAGCAGGGAAAGGACAGAAAGAGAAGCTTTCTTT.

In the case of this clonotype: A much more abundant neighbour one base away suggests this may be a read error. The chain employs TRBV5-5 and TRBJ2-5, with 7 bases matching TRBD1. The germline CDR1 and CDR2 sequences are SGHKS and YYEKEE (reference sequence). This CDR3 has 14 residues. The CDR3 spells CASSLEAGGETPYF. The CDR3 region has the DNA TGTGCCAGCAGCTTGGAGGCAGGGGGAGAGACCCCGTACTTC.

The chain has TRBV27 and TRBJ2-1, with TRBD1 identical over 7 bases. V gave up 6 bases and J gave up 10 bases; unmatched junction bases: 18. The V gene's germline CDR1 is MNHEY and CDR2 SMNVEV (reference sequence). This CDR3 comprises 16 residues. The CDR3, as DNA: TGTGCCAGCAGGGGGCCGGACAGGTTGCCTGGTAGAGAGCAGTTCTTC. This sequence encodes CASRGPDRLPGREQFF.

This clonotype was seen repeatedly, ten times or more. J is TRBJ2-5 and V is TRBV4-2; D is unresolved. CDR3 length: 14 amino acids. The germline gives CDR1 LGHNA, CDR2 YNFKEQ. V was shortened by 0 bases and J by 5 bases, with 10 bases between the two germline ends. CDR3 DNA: TGTGCCAGCAGCCAAGATTGGGGTGCGGAGACCCAGTACTTC. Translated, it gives CASSQDWGAETQYF.

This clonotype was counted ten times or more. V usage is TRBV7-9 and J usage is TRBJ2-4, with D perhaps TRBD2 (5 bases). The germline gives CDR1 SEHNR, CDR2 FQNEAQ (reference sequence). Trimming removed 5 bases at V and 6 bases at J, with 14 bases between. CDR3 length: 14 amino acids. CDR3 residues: CASSPPPAGNIQYF. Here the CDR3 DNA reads TGTGCCAGCAGCCCCCCTCCCGCGGGAAACATTCAGTACTTC. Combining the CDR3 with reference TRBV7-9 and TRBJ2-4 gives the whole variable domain DTGVSQNPRHKITKRGQNVTFRCDPISEHNRLYWYRQTLGQGPEFLTYFQNEAQLEKSRLLSDRFSAERPKGSFSTLEIQRTEQGDSAMYLCASSPPPAGNIQYFGAGTRLSVL.

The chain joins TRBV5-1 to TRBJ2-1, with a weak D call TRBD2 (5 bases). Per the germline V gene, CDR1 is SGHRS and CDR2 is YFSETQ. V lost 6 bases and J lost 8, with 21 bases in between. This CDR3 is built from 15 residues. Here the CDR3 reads CASTTSGPGIDEQFF. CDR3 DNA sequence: TGCGCCAGCACCACTTCGGGCCCGGGGATCGATGAGCAGTTCTTC.

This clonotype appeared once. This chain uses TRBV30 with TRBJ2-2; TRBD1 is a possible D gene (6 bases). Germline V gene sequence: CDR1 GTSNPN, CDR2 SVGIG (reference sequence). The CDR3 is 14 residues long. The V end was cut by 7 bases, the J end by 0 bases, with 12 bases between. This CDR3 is CASPRGSNTGELFF. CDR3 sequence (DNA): TGTGCCTCTCCCAGGGGATCGAACACCGGGGAGCTGTTTTTT. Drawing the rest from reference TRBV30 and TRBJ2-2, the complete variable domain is SQTIHQWPATLVQPVGSPLSLECTVEGTSNPNLYWYRQAAGRGLQLLFYSVGIGQISSEVPQNLSASRPQDRQFILSSKKLLLSDSGFYLCASPRGSNTGELFFGEGSRLTVL.

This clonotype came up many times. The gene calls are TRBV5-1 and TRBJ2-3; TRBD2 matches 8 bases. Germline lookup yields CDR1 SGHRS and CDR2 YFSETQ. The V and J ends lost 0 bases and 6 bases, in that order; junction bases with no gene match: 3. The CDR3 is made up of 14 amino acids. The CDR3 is CASSLEVAGDTQYF. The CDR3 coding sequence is TGCGCCAGCAGCTTGGAGGTAGCGGGGGATACGCAGTATTTT.

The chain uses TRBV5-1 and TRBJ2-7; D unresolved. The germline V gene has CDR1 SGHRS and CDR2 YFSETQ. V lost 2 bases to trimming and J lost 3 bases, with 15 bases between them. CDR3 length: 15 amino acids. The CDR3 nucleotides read TGCGCCAGCAGCTTTTCAACCGGTAGCAACTACGAGCAGTACTTC. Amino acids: CASSFSTGSNYEQYF. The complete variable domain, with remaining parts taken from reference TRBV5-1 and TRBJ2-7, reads KAGVTQTPRYLIKTRGQQVTLSCSPISGHRSVSWYQQTPGQGLQFLFEYFSETQRNKGNFPGRFSGRQFSNSRSEMNVSTLELGDSALYLCASSFSTGSNYEQYFGPGTRLTVT.

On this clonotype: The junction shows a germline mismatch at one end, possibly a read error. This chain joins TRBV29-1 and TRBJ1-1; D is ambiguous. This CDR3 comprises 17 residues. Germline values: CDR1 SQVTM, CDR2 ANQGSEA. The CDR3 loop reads CSVLPPVMWIMNTEAFF. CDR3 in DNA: TGCAGCGTTCTCCCTCCCGTCATGTGGATCATGAATACTGAAGCTTTCTTT.

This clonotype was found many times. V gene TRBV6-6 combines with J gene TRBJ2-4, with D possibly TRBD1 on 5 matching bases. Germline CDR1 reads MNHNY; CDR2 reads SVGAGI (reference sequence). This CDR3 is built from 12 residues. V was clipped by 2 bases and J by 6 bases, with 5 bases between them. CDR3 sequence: CASSYGANIQYF. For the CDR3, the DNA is TGTGCCAGCAGTTACGGGGCAAACATTCAGTACTTC.

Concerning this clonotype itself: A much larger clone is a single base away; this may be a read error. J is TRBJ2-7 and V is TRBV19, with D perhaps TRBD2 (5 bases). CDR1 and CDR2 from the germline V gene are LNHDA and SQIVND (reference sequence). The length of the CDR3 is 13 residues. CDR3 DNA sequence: TGTGCCAGGAGTATGGGGAGCTCCTACGAGCAGTACTTC. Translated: CARSMGSSYEQYF.

The CDR3 spells CASSFQIPSVAGNTGELFF. As DNA, the CDR3 is TGCGCCAGCAGCTTCCAAATTCCTTCGGTAGCGGGAAACACCGGGGAGCTGTTTTTT. The chain joins TRBV5-1 to TRBJ2-2, with 8 bases aligning to TRBD2. The germline V gene encodes CDR1 SGHRS and CDR2 YFSETQ. The CDR3 is 19 amino acids. The junction had 14 bases not matched to a gene; V was cut back by 2 bases and J by 2 bases.

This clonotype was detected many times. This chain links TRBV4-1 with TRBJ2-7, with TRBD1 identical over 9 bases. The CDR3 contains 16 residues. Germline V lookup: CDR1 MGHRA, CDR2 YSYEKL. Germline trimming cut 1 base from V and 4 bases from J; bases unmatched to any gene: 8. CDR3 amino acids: CASSQVAGQGMYEQYF. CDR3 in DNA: TGCGCCAGCAGCCAAGTTGCGGGACAGGGTATGTACGAGCAGTACTTC.

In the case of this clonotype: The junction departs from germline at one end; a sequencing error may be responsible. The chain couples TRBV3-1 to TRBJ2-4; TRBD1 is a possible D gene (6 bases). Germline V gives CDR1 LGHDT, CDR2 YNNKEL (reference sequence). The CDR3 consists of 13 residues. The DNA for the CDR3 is TGTGCCGGCAGCCAGGGACACCCTGAGGAGCAGTACTTC. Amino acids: CAGSQGHPEEQYF.

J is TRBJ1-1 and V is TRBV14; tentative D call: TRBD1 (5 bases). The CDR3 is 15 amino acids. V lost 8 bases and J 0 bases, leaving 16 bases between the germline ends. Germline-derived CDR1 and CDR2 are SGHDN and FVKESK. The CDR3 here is CASGRAGSVNTEAFF. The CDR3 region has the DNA TGTGCCAGCGGGAGAGCAGGGAGCGTGAACACTGAAGCTTTCTTT.

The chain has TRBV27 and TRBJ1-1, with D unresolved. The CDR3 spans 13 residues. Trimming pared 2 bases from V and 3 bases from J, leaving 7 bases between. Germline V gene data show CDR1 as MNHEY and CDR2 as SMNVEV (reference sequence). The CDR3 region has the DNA TGTGCCAGCAGTTTACTTTCCCACACTGAAGCTTTCTTT. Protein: CASSLLSHTEAFF.

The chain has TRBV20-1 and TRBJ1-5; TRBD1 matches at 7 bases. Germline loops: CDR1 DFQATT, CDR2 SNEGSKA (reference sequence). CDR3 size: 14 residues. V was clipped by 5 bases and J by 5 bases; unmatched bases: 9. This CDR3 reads CSARRDRRDQPQHF. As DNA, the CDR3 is TGCAGTGCTCGCCGGGACAGAAGAGATCAGCCCCAGCATTTT.

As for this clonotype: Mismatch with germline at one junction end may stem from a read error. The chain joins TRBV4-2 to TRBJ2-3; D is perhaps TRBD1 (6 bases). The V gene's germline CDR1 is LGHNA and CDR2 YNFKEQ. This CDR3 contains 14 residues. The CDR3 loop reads CASSQDRGADAQYF. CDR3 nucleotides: TGTGCCAGCAGCCAAGACAGGGGCGCAGATGCGCAGTATTTT.

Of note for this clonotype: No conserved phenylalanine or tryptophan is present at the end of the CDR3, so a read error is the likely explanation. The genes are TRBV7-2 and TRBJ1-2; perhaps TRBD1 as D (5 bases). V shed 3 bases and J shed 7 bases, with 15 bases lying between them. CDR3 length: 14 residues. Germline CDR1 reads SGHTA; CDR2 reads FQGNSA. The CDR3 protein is CASSFGREWGGYTV. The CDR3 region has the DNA TGTGCCAGCAGCTTTGGCAGGGAGTGGGGTGGCTACACCGTC.

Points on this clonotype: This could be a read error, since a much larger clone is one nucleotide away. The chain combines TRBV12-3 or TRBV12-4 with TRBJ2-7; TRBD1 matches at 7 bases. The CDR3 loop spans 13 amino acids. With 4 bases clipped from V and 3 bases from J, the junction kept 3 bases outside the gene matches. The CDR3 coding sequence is TGTGCCAGCAGTTCGGGACAGCACTACGAGCAGTACTTC. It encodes CASSSGQHYEQYF.

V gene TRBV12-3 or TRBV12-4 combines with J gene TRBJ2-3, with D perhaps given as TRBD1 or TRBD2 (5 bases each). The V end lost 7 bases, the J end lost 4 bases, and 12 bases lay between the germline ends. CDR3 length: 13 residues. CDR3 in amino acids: CASTSGTADTQYF. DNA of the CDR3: TGTGCCAGCACCTCAGGGACCGCAGATACGCAGTATTTT.

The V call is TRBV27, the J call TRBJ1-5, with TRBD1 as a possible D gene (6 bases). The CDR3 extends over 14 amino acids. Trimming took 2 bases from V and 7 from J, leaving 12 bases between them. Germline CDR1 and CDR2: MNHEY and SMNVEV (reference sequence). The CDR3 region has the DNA TGTGCCAGCAGTTTAATTACAGGGCGACAGCCCCAGCATTTT. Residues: CASSLITGRQPQHF.

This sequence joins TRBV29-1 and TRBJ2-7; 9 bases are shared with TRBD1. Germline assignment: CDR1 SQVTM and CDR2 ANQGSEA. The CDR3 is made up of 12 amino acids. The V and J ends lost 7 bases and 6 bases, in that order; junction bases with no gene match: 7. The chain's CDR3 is CSAGTGKGEQYF. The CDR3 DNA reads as TGCAGCGCCGGGACAGGGAAAGGCGAGCAGTACTTC.

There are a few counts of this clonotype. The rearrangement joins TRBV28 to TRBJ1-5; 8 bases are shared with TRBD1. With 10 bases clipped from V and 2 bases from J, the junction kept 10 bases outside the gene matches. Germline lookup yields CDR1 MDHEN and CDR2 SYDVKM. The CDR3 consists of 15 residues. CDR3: CAILSPGQGNQPQHF. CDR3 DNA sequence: TGTGCCATCCTGTCCCCGGGACAGGGCAATCAGCCCCAGCATTTT.